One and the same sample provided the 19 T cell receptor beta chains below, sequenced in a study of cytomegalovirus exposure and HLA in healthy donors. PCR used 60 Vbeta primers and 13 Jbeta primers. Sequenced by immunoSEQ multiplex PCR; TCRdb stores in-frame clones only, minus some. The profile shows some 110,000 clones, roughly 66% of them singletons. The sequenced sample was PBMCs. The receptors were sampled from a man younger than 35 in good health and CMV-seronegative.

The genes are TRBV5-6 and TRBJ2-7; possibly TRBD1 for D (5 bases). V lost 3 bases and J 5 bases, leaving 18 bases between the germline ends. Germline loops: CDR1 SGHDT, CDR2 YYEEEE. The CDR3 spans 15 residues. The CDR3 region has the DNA TGTGCCAGCAGCTCAATGAGTCTGGGGCCGCACGAGCAGTACTTC. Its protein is CASSSMSLGPHEQYF.

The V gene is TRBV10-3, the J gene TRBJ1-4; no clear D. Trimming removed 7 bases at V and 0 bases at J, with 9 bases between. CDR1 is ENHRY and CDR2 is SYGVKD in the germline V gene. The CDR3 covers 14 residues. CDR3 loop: CAIKADATNEKLFF. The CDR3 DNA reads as TGTGCCATCAAGGCGGATGCAACTAATGAAAAACTGTTTTTT.

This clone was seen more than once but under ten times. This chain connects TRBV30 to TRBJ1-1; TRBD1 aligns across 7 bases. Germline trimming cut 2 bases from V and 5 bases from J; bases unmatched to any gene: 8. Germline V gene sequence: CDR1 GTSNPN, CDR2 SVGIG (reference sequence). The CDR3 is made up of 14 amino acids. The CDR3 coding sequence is TGTGCCTGGAGTCCGACAGGGCGGAGGACTGAAGCTTTCTTT. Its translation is CAWSPTGRRTEAFF.

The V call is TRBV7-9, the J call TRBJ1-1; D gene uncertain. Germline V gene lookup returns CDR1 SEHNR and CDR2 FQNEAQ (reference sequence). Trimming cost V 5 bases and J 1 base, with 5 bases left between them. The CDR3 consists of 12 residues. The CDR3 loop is CASSHRNTEAFF. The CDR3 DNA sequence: TGTGCCAGCAGCCACAGGAACACTGAAGCTTTCTTT.

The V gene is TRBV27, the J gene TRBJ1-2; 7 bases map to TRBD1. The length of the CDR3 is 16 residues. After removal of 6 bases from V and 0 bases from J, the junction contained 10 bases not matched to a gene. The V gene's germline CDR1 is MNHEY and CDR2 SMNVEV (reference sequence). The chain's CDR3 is CASRPKGQPTNYGYTF. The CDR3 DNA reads TGTGCCAGCAGACCAAAGGGACAGCCGACTAACTATGGCTACACCTTC.

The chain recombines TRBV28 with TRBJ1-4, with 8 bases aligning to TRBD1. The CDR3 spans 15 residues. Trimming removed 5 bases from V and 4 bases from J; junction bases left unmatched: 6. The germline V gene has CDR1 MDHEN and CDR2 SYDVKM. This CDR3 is CASSSADRDNEKLFF. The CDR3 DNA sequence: TGTGCCAGCAGTAGCGCGGACAGGGATAATGAAAAACTGTTTTTT.

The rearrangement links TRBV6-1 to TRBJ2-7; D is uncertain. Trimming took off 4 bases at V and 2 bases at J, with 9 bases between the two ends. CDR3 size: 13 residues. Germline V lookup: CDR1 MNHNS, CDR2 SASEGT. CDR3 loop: CASSVSQAYEQYF. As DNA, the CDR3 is TGTGCCAGCAGTGTAAGCCAGGCCTACGAGCAGTACTTC.

CDR3 loop: CASSTGIFYGYTF. In DNA, the CDR3 is TGTGCCAGCAGCACAGGGATTTTCTATGGCTACACCTTC. The rearrangement joins TRBV25-1 to TRBJ1-2; D might be TRBD1 (6 bases). The germline CDR1 and CDR2 sequences are MGHDK and SYGVNS. The CDR3 loop spans 13 amino acids. V gave up 6 bases and J gave up 4 bases, with 12 bases separating them.

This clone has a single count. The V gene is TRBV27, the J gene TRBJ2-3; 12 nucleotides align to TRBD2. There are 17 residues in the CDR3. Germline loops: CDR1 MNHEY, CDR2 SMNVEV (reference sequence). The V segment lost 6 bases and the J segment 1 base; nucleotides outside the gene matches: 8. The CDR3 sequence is CASSLLAGGPGTDTQYF. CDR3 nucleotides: TGTGCCAGCAGCCTGCTAGCGGGGGGGCCGGGCACAGATACGCAGTATTTT.

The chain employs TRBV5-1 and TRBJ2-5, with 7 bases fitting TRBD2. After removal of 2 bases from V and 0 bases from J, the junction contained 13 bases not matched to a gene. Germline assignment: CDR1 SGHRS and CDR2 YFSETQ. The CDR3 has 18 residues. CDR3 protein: CASSLWQVQRGYQETQYF. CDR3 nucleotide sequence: TGCGCCAGCAGCTTATGGCAGGTCCAGCGGGGCTACCAAGAGACCCAGTACTTC.

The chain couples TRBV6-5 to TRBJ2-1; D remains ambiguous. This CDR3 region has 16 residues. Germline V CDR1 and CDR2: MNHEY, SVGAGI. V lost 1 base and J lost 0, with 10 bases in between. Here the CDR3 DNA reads TGTGCCAGCAGTTACTTGGCGGATAGCTCCTACAATGAGCAGTTCTTC. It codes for CASSYLADSSYNEQFF.

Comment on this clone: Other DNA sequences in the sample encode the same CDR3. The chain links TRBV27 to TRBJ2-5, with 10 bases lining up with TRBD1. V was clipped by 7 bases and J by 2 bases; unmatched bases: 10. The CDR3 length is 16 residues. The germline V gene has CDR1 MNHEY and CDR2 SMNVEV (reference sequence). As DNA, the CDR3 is TGTGCCAGCAAAAAGATCGGACAGGGGGTTCAAGAGACCCAGTACTTC. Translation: CASKKIGQGVQETQYF.

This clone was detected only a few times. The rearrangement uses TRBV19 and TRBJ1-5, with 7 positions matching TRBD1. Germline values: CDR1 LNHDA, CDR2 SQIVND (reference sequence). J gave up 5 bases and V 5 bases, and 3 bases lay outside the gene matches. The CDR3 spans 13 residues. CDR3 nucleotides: TGTGCCAGTAGTGGGCAGGGGGATCAGCCCCAGCATTTT. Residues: CASSGQGDQPQHF.

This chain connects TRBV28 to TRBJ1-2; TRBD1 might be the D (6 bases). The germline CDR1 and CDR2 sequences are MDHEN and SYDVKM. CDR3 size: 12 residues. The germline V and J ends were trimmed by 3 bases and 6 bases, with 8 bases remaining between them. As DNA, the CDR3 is TGTGCCAGCAGTTTGGGGGGGCATGGCTACACCTTC. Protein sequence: CASSLGGHGYTF.

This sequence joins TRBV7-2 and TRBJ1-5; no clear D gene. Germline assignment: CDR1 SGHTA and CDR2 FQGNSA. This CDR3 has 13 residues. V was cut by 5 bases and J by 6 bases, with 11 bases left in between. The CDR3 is CASSLYPSQPQHF. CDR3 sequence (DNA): TGTGCCAGCAGCCTCTACCCATCTCAGCCCCAGCATTTT.

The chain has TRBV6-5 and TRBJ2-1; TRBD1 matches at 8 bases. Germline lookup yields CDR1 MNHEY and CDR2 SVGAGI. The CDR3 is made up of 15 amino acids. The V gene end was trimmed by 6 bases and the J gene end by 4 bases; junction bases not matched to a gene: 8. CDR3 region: CASSLRDRTYNEQFF. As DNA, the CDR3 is TGTGCCAGCAGCCTCCGGGACAGGACTTACAATGAGCAGTTCTTC.

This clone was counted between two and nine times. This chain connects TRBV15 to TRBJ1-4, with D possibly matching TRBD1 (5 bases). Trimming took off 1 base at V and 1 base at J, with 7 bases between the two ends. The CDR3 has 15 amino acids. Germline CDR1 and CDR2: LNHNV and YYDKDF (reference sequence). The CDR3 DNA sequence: TGTGCCACCAGCAGAGCCAGGGAAACTAATGAAAAACTGTTTTTT. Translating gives CATSRARETNEKLFF. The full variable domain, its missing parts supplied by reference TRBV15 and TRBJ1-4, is DAMVIQNPRYQVTQFGKPVTLSCSQTLNHNVMYWYQQKSSQAPKLLFHYYDKDFNNEADTPDNFQSRRPNTSFCFLDIRSPGLGDTAMYLCATSRARETNEKLFFGSGTQLSVL.

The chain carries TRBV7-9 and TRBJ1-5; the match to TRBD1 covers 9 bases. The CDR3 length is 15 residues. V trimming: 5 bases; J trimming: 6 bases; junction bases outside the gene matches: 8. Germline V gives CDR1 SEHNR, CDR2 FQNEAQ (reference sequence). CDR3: CASSHGTGTSQPQHF. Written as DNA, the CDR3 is TGTGCCAGCAGCCACGGGACAGGGACGAGTCAGCCCCAGCATTTT.

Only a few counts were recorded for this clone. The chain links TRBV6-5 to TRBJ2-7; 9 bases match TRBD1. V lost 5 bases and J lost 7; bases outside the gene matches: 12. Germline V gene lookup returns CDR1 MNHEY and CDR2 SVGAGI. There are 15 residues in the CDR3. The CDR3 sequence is CASSAQGAPLGEQYF. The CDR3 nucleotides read TGTGCCAGCAGTGCACAGGGGGCGCCCCTGGGGGAGCAGTACTTC.